This T cell receptor (beta chain) was recorded in a study of shared clonotypes between healthy human individuals. Assay used: immunoSEQ multiplex PCR; TCRdb lists only in-frame clones, some missing. The sample holds approximately 2,300,000 clones, about 90% seen once. Trimming removed 0 bases at V and 7 bases at J, with 21 bases between. Germline loops: CDR1 SGHNT, CDR2 YYREEE (reference sequence). This CDR3 is built from 17 residues. The TCR was taken from a man between 18 and 29 years old in good health. Some clones in this sample may be carry-over from other donors' samples. Sequencing input: naive CD4+ T cells from PBMCs. The subset denotes: CD45RA+ positively selected. This sequence joins TRBV5-4 and TRBJ2-3; D is possibly TRBD1 (6 bases). CDR3 residues: CASSLDSTGLLSHTQYF. DNA of the CDR3: TGTGCCAGCAGCTTGGACAGTACAGGGCTCCTATCCCATACGCAGTATTTT.